The next 17 T cell receptor beta chains were all read from a single sample in a study of blood T cell repertoires in COVID-19. The protocol was immunoSEQ multiplex PCR, while the TCRdb copy is restricted to in-frame clones and leaves out a portion. The profile shows fewer than 95,000 clones, about 91% of them singletons. Sequenced material: peripheral blood. The receptors come from a man in his fifties or sixties with acute or convalescent COVID-19.

This clone showed up just a few times. The chain carries TRBV10-1 and TRBJ1-2; possibly TRBD1 for D (6 bases). The V gene lost 4 bases and the J gene lost 8 bases, with 14 bases spanning the gap. The CDR3 has 13 residues. CDR1 is WNHNN, CDR2 SYGVQD, per germline (reference sequence). This CDR3 reads CASSVRQDRGYTF. The CDR3 bases are TGCGCCAGCAGTGTTCGACAGGACCGAGGCTACACCTTC.

The chain has TRBV24-1 and TRBJ1-5, with 7 nucleotides matching TRBD1. The germline gives CDR1 KGHDR, CDR2 SFDVKD. After removal of 6 bases from V and 0 bases from J, the junction contained 19 bases not matched to a gene. The CDR3 is 20 amino acids. This CDR3 is CATSWYPWDSRPYSNQPQHF. The DNA for the CDR3 is TGTGCCACCAGTTGGTACCCCTGGGACAGCCGACCCTATAGCAATCAGCCCCAGCATTTT.

The genes are TRBV27 and TRBJ1-1, with TRBD1 as a possible D gene (6 bases). The V and J ends lost 3 bases and 6 bases respectively, with 11 bases between them. The CDR3 loop spans 13 amino acids. Germline loops: CDR1 MNHEY, CDR2 SMNVEV (reference sequence). The CDR3 coding sequence is TGTGCCAGCAGTTTTGGAGCAGGGGCTGAAGCTTTCTTT. Its protein product is CASSFGAGAEAFF.

The rearrangement links TRBV7-6 to TRBJ2-2, with D tentatively TRBD2 (5 bases). The CDR3 runs 16 residues. The V and J ends lost 1 base and 5 bases respectively, with 14 bases between them. Germline CDR1 is SGHVS and CDR2 is FNYEAQ. The CDR3 bases are TGTGCCAGCAGCTTAGAACCCCTGACTACTACCGGGGAGCTGTTTTTT. The encoded protein is CASSLEPLTTTGELFF.

The rearrangement joins TRBV5-1 to TRBJ2-7; maybe TRBD1 (7 bases). Germline CDR1 SGHRS, CDR2 YFSETQ. The ends were cut back, 1 base at V and 3 bases at J, with 11 bases in the middle. This CDR3 contains 14 residues. This CDR3 reads CASSLQGGDYEQYF. Written as DNA, the CDR3 is TGCGCCAGCAGCTTGCAGGGGGGCGACTACGAGCAGTACTTC.

This chain uses TRBV12-3 or TRBV12-4 with TRBJ2-5, with D possibly TRBD2 on 6 matching bases. Trimming stripped 3 bases from V and 8 bases from J, with 10 bases between. This CDR3 contains 12 residues. The CDR3 region is CASSFGGNTQYF. In DNA, the CDR3 is TGTGCCAGCAGTTTTGGGGGGAACACCCAGTACTTC.

The rearrangement uses TRBV7-9 and TRBJ1-2, with 7 bases matching TRBD1. V lost 4 bases and J lost 6; bases outside the gene matches: 2. This CDR3 has 12 residues. Germline V gives CDR1 SEHNR, CDR2 FQNEAQ (reference sequence). CDR3 amino acids: CASSYTGDGYTF. The CDR3 nucleotides are TGTGCCAGCAGCTATACAGGGGATGGCTACACCTTC.

This chain uses TRBV6-5 with TRBJ1-6; 9 bases are shared with TRBD1. CDR3 length equals 15 residues. CDR1 and CDR2 (germline): MNHEY, SVGAGI. J lost 9 bases, V lost 1 base, and 4 bases had no gene match. The CDR3 sequence is CASSYFGDRASPLHF. In DNA form, the CDR3 reads TGTGCCAGCAGTTACTTTGGGGACAGGGCTTCACCCCTCCACTTT.

J is TRBJ1-2 and V is TRBV11-2, with D perhaps TRBD1 (5 bases). The V end was cut by 4 bases, the J end by 0 bases, with 15 bases between. Per the germline V gene, CDR1 is SGHAT and CDR2 is FQNNGV. This CDR3 has 16 amino acids. This CDR3 is CASSSPGRQANYGYTF. The CDR3 bases are TGTGCCAGCAGCTCTCCAGGGAGGCAAGCTAACTATGGCTACACCTTC.

The V call is TRBV5-1, the J call TRBJ2-1, with 10 bases lining up with TRBD2. CDR3 size: 14 residues. Germline CDR1 SGHRS, CDR2 YFSETQ. V lost 4 bases and J lost 5; bases outside the gene matches: 3. CDR3 in amino acids: CASSVTSGHNEQFF. As DNA, the CDR3 is TGCGCCAGCAGCGTGACTAGCGGGCACAATGAGCAGTTCTTC.

The chain couples TRBV9 to TRBJ1-2; D is perhaps TRBD1 (6 bases). There are 15 residues in the CDR3. The germline V gene encodes CDR1 SGDLS and CDR2 YYNGEE. Trimming left V 0 bases short and J 8 bases short, with 17 bases between. The CDR3: CASSVDSQGLGGYTF. The CDR3, as DNA: TGTGCCAGCAGCGTAGATTCTCAGGGGTTAGGGGGCTACACCTTC.

This chain links TRBV11-2 with TRBJ2-6, with 11 bases that match TRBD1. CDR1 is SGHAT and CDR2 is FQNNGV in the germline V gene. Trimming cost V 2 bases and J 1 base; bases outside gene matches: 4. CDR3 length: 18 residues. CDR3 DNA: TGTGCCAGCAGCTTATGGGGACAGGGGGTATCTGGGGCCAACGTCCTGACTTTC. It encodes CASSLWGQGVSGANVLTF.

The CDR3 coding sequence is TGTGCCAGCAGCTTAGGGGAGTCCCAGCCCCAGCATTTT. Protein sequence: CASSLGESQPQHF. V gene TRBV7-3 combines with J gene TRBJ1-5; D is uncertain. Germline V CDR1 and CDR2: SGHTA, FQGTGA. This CDR3 has 13 residues. The germline V and J ends were trimmed by 2 bases and 7 bases, with 9 bases remaining between them.

Here the CDR3 reads CASSQDQGAGNSPLHF. The CDR3 bases are TGTGCCAGCAGCCAAGATCAGGGGGCTGGGAATTCACCCCTCCACTTT. The J gene is TRBJ1-6, the V gene TRBV4-2; 8 bases map to TRBD1. Trimming took 0 bases from V and 7 from J; bases not matched to a gene: 5. The germline CDR1 and CDR2 sequences are LGHNA and YNFKEQ. The length of the CDR3 is 16 residues.

The chain joins TRBV4-2 to TRBJ1-4; TRBD1 aligns across 8 bases. The ends lost 1 base at V and 11 bases at J; junction bases unmatched: 6. The CDR3 runs 14 residues. Germline loops: CDR1 LGHNA, CDR2 YNFKEQ. CDR3 region: CASSQGDRQGKLFF. The CDR3 DNA sequence: TGTGCCAGCAGCCAAGGCGACCGACAGGGGAAACTGTTTTTT.

V and J are TRBV19 and TRBJ2-3; 8 bases map to TRBD2. J gave up 1 base and V 5 bases, and 14 bases lay outside the gene matches. Germline values: CDR1 LNHDA, CDR2 SQIVND (reference sequence). The CDR3 runs to 18 residues. The CDR3 sequence is CASSDRGGGSSGTDTQYF. As DNA, the CDR3 is TGTGCCAGTAGTGACCGGGGGGGCGGTTCATCAGGCACAGATACGCAGTATTTT.

This rearrangement joins TRBV5-1 to TRBJ2-7; the match to TRBD1 covers 9 bases. CDR1 SGHRS and CDR2 YFSETQ come from the germline V gene. CDR3 size: 14 residues. The V gene end was trimmed by 2 bases and the J gene end by 5 bases; junction bases not matched to a gene: 5. CDR3 region: CASSLTGGVNEQYF. CDR3 sequence (DNA): TGCGCCAGCAGCTTAACAGGGGGCGTCAACGAGCAGTACTTC.